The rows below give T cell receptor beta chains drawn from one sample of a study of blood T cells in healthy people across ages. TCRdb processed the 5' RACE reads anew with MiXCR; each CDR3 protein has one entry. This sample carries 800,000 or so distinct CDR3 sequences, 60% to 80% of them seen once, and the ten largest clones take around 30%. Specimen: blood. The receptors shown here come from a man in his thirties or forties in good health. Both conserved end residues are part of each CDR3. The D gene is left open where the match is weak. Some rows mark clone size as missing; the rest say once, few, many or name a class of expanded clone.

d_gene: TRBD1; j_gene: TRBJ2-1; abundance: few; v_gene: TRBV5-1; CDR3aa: CASRDTGGDEQFF; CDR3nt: TGCGCCAGCAGGGATACAGGGGGCGATGAGCAGTTCTTC
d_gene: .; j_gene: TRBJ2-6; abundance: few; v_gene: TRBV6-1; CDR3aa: CASRQAPGGASGGANVLTF; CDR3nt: TGTGCCAGCAGACAAGCCCCGGGTGGTGCTTCGGGAGGGGCCAACGTCCTGACTTTC
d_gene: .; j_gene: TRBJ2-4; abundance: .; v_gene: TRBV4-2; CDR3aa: CASSHPDTLAKNIQYF; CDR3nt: TGTGCCAGCAGCCACCCCGACACCTTAGCCAAAAACATTCAGTACTTC
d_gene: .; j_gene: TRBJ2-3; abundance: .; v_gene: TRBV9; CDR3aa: CASSTPGLPRSTDTQYF; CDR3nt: TGTGCCAGCAGCACCCCGGGACTGCCCCGGAGCACAGATACGCAGTATTTT
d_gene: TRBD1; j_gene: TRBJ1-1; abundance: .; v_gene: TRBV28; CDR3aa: CASSRTQGITEAFF; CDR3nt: TGTGCCAGCAGTAGAACACAGGGGATCACTGAAGCTTTCTTT
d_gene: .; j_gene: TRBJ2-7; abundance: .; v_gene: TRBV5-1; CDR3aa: CTSSPGQYTYGQYF; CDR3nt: TGCACCAGCAGCCCCGGACAGTATACCTACGGGCAGTACTTC
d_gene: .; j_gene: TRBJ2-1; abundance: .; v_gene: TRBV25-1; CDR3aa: CASSRHDNEQFF; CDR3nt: TGTGCCAGCAGTCGCCACGACAATGAGCAGTTCTTC
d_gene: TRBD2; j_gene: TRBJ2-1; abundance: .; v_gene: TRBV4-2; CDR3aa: CASSQELGLAVNEQFF; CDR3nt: TGTGCCAGCAGCCAAGAGTTAGGACTAGCCGTCAATGAGCAGTTCTTC
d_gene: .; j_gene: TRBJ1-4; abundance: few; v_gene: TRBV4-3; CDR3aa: CASSQDRRGAFEKLFF; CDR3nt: TGCGCCAGCAGCCAAGATCGGCGGGGGGCCTTTGAAAAACTGTTTTTT
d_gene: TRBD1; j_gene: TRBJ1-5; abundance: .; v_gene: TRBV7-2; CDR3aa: CASSSGGGARNQPQHF; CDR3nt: TGTGCCAGCAGCTCAGGGGGAGGGGCGAGGAATCAGCCCCAGCATTTT
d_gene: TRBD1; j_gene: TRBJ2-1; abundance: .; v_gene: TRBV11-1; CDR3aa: CASSLNRQGSYNEQFF; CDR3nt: TGTGCCAGCAGCCTTAACCGACAGGGCTCCTACAATGAGCAGTTCTTC
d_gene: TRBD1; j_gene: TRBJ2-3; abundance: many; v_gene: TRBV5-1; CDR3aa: CASSLQTGVDTQYF; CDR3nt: TGCGCCAGCAGCTTACAGACAGGGGTCGATACGCAGTATTTT
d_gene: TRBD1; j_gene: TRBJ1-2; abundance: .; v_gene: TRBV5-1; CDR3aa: CASSPIGTVNYGYTF; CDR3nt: TGCGCCAGCAGTCCTATCGGGACAGTTAACTATGGCTACACCTTC
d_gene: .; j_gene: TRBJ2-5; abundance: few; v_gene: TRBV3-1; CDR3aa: CASSQEPGHQETQYF; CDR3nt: TGTGCCAGCAGCCAAGAGCCGGGGCACCAAGAGACCCAGTACTTC
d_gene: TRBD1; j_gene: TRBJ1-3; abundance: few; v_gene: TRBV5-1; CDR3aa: CASSDGQAGNTIYF; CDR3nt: TGCGCCAGCAGCGACGGACAGGCTGGAAACACCATATATTTT
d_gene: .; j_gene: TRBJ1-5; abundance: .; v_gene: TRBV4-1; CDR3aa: CASSQEGAGNQPQHF; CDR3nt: TGCGCCAGCAGCCAAGAGGGGGCAGGCAATCAGCCCCAGCATTTT
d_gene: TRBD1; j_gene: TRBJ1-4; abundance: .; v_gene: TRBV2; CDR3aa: CAGSPDRGNEKLFF; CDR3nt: TGTGCCGGATCACCTGACAGGGGAAATGAAAAACTGTTTTTT
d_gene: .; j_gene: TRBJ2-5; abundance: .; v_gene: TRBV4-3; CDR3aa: CASSQDLGGAETQYF; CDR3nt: TGCGCCAGCAGCCAAGATCTAGGTGGGGCTGAGACCCAGTACTTC
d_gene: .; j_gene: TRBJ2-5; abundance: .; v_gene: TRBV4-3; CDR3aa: CASSQEKWGGETQYF; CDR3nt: TGCGCCAGCAGCCAAGAAAAGTGGGGAGGAGAGACCCAGTACTTC
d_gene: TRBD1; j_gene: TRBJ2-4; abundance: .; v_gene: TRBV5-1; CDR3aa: CASSLWTGGNIQYF; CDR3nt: TGCGCCAGCAGCTTATGGACAGGAGGAAACATTCAGTACTTC
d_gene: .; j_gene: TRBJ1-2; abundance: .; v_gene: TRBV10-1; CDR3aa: CASSRDSLGGYTF; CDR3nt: TGCGCCAGCAGCCGTGATTCCCTAGGTGGCTACACCTTC
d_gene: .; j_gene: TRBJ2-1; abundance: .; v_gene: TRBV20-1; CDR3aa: CSAPPRGIDEQFF; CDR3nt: TGCAGTGCGCCCCCCCGGGGGATTGATGAGCAGTTCTTC
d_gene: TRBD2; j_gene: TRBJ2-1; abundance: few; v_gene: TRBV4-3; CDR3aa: CASSQEGGGSPYNEQFF; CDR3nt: TGCGCCAGCAGCCAAGAAGGCGGGGGGTCCCCCTACAATGAGCAGTTCTTC
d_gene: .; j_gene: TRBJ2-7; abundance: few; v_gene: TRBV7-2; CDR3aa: CASSLALAGSYEQYF; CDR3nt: TGTGCCAGCAGCTTAGCCCTGGCGGGGTCCTACGAGCAGTACTTC
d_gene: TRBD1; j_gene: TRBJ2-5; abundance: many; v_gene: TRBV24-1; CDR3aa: CATAETGKGETQYF; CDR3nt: TGTGCCACCGCCGAGACAGGGAAAGGGGAGACCCAGTACTTC
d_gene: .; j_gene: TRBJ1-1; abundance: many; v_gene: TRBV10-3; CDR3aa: CAISESRQDEAFF; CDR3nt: TGTGCCATCAGTGAGTCGCGACAAGATGAAGCTTTCTTT
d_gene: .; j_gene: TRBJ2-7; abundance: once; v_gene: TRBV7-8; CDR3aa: CASSLGTAAEQYF; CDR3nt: TGTGCCAGCAGCTTAGGGACAGCGGCCGAGCAGTACTTC
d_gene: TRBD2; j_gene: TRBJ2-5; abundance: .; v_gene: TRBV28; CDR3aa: CASSLVAGDTETYQETQYF; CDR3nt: TGTGCCAGCAGTTTAGTAGCGGGGGATACAGAGACGTACCAAGAGACCCAGTACTTC
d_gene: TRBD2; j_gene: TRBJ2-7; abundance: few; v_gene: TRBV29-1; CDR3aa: CSVRGVGYSYEQYF; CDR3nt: TGCAGCGTTCGGGGGGTAGGATATTCCTACGAGCAGTACTTC
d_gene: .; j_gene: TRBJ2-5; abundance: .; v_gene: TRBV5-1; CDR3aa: CASSFQGNLETQYF; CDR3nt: TGCGCCAGCAGCTTCCAGGGAAATCTAGAGACCCAGTACTTC
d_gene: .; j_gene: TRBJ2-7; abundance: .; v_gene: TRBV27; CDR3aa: CASSTRAFYEQYF; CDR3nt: TGTGCCAGCAGTACCCGGGCCTTCTACGAGCAGTACTTC
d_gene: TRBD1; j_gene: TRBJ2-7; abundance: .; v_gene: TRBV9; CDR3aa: CASSVDRDDYEQYF; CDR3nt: TGTGCCAGCAGCGTGGACAGGGATGACTACGAGCAGTACTTC
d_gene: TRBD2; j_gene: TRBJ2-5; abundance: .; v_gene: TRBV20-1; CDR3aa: CSARTGGQQTQYF; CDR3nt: TGCAGTGCTCGAACGGGGGGGCAGCAGACCCAGTACTTC
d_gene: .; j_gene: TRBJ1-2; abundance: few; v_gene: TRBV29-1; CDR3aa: CSASRLTYGYTF; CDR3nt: TGCAGCGCGTCCCGATTAACCTATGGCTACACCTTC
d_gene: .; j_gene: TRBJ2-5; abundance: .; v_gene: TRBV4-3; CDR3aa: CASSLTWGASQETQYF; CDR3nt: TGCGCCAGCAGCCTGACCTGGGGGGCCAGTCAAGAGACCCAGTACTTC
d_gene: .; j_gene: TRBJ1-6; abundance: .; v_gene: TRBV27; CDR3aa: CASSPLVGHDHSPLHF; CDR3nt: TGTGCCAGCAGTCCGCTGGTGGGACACGACCATTCACCCCTCCACTTT
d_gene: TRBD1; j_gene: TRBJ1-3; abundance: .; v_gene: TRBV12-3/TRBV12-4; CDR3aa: CANTTGVTSGNTIYF; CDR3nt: TGTGCCAACACCACAGGGGTCACCTCTGGAAACACCATATATTTT
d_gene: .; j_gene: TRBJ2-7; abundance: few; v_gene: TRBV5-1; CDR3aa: CASSIHRDEQYF; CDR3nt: TGCGCCAGCAGCATTCACAGGGACGAGCAGTACTTC
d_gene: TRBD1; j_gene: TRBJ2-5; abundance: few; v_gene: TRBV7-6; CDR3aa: CASSMTGGEQYF; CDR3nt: TGTGCCAGCAGCATGACAGGGGGTGAGCAGTACTTC
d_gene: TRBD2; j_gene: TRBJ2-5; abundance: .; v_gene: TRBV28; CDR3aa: CASSWTSGGETQYF; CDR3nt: TGTGCCAGCAGCTGGACTAGCGGGGGAGAGACCCAGTACTTC
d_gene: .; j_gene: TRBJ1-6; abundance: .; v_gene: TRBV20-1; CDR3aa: CSARSSGQGYSPPLHF; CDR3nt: .
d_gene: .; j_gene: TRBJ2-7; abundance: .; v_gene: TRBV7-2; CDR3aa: CASSLSGLKDPEQYF; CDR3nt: TGTGCCAGCAGCTTAAGTGGACTGAAGGATCCGGAGCAGTACTTC
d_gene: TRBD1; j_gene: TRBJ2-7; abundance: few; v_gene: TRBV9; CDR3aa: CASSPRQGFSYEQYF; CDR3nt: TGTGCCAGCAGCCCCAGACAGGGTTTCTCCTACGAGCAGTACTTC